This T cell receptor (beta chain) was sequenced for a study of T cell responses to AZD1222 COVID-19 vaccine. A remark on this clone: Antigen: not known.

Study-wide findings and caveats: The study found Spike-specific TCR breadth and depth rose after two AZD1222 doses. Seropositive at baseline were only six AZD1222 recipients. Clonal diversity may have been underestimated in mostly white British donors.

The CDR3 spans 13 residues. Trimming cost V 7 bases and J 2 bases, with 12 bases left between them. Looked up from germline, CDR1 is SGHRS and CDR2 is YFSETQ. Some clones are missing from TCRdb's copy, which holds only in-frame ones; the method was immunoSEQ multiplex PCR. The sample lists 100,000 to 150,000 clones, around 83% occurring once. The source material was peripheral blood, sampled 28 days after the second AZD1222 dose. The TCR was taken from an adult who received the AZD1222 COVID-19 vaccine. The rearrangement links TRBV5-1 to TRBJ2-5; D might be TRBD1 (6 bases). This chain's CDR3 is CASRKGEQETQYF. CDR3 bases: TGCGCCAGCCGGAAGGGGGAACAAGAGACCCAGTACTTC.